This T cell receptor beta chain was identified in a study of blood T cell repertoires in COVID-19. Study information: COVID-19 samples collected from the United States, Italy and Spain covered acute and convalescent phases. Sources were T cells, B-cell-depleted T cells, or PBMCs; the material itself was cDNA or gDNA.

Germline CDR1 and CDR2: SGHNT and YENEEA. J lost 6 bases, V lost 8 bases, and 14 bases had no gene match. CDR3 length: 15 residues. Authors' methods: For nucleated cells, counts were estimated from reference gene primer amplification. Generated by immunoSEQ multiplex PCR, the TCRdb table keeps only in-frame clones and is missing some. The V and J calls and clone size are taken from that table; D and trimming were inferred from the DNA. The sample includes more than 90,000 clones, about 90% of them seen just once. This receptor was obtained from a human donor in a cohort sampled during active COVID-19. Sequenced sample: peripheral blood. The chain recombines TRBV11-3 with TRBJ2-7; 9 bases align to TRBD2. CDR3 in amino acids: CASGSSGTSFAEQYF. Written as DNA, the CDR3 is TGTGCCAGCGGATCCTCCGGGACTAGCTTCGCCGAGCAGTACTTC.